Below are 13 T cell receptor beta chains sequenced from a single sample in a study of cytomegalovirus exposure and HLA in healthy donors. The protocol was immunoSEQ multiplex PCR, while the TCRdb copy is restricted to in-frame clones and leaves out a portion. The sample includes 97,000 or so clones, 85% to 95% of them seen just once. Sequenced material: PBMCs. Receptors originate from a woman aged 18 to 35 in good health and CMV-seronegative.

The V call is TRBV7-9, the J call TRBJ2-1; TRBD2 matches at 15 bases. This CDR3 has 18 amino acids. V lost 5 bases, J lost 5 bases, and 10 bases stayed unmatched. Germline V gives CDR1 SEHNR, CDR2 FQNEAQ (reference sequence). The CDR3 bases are TGTGCCAGCAGCCCCGCCTGGACTAGCGGGGGGGGCCACAATGAGCAGTTCTTC. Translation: CASSPAWTSGGGHNEQFF.

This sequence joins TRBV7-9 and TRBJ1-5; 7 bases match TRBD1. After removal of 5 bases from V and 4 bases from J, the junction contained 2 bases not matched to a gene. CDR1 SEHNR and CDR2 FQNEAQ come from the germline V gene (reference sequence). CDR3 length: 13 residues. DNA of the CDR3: TGTGCCAGCAGCCACAGGGGAAATCAGCCCCAGCATTTT. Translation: CASSHRGNQPQHF.

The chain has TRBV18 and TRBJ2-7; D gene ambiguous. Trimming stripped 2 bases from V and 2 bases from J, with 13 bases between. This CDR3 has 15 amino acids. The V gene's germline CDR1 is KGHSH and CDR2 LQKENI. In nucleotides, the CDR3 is TGTGCCAGCTCACCAGAGAGGTCTCTAACCTACGAGCAGTACTTC. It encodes CASSPERSLTYEQYF.

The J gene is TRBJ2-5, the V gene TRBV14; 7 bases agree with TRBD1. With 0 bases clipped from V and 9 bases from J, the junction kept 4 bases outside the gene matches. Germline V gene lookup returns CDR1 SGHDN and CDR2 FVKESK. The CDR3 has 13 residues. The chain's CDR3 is CASSQDRGYSQYF. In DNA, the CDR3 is TGTGCCAGCAGCCAAGACAGGGGGTATTCCCAGTACTTC.

CDR3 coding DNA: TGTGCCAGCAGTGAAGCGGAGGGATTGAACACTGAAGCTTTCTTT. Its translation is CASSEAEGLNTEAFF. The chain links TRBV6-1 to TRBJ1-1, with D uncertain. The CDR3 spans 15 residues. V lost 0 bases to trimming and J lost 0 bases, with 8 bases between them. Germline V CDR1 and CDR2: MNHNS, SASEGT.

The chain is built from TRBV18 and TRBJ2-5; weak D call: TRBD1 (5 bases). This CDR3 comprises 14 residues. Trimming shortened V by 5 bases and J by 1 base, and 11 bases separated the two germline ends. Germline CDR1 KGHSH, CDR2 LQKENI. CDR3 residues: CASSARQTQETQYF. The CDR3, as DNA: TGTGCCAGCTCAGCCCGACAGACCCAAGAGACCCAGTACTTC.

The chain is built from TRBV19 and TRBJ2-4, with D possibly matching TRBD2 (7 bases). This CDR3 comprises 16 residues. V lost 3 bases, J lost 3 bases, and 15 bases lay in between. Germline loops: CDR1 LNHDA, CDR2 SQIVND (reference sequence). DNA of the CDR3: TGTGCCAGTAGTATTGGGGGGGCTATTTTCAAAAACATTCAGTACTTC. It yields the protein CASSIGGAIFKNIQYF.

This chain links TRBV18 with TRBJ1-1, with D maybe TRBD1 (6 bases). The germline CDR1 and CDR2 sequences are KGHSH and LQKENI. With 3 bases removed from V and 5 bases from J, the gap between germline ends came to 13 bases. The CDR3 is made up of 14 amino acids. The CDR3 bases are TGTGCCAGCTCACCGGAAGCAGGGGTTACTGAAGCTTTCTTT. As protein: CASSPEAGVTEAFF.

The CDR3 is CAWRDRDSYEQYF. The DNA of the CDR3 is TGTGCCTGGAGAGACAGGGATTCCTACGAGCAGTACTTC. This chain uses TRBV30 with TRBJ2-7, with TRBD1 matching 7 bases. The germline V gene encodes CDR1 GTSNPN and CDR2 SVGIG (reference sequence). The CDR3 totals 13 residues. Trimming cost V 3 bases and J 1 base; bases outside gene matches: 3.

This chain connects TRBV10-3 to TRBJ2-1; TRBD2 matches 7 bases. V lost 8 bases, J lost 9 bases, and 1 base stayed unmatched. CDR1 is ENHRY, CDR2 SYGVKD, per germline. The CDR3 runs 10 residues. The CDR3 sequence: CAIGEGEQFF. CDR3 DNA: TGTGCCATCGGGGAGGGTGAGCAGTTCTTC.

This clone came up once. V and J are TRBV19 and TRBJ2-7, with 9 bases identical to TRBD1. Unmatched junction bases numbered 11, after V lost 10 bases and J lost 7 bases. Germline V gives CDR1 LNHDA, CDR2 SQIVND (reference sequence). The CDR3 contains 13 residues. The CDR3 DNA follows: TGTGCCACCACACCGGGACAGGGTTCTGAGCAGTACTTC. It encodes CATTPGQGSEQYF.

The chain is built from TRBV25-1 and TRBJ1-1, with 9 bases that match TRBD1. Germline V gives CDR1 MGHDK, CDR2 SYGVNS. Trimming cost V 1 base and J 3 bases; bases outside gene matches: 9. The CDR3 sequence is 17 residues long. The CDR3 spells CASSEFGTGIRYTEAFF. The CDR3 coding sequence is TGTGCCAGCAGTGAATTTGGGACAGGGATTCGGTACACTGAAGCTTTCTTT.

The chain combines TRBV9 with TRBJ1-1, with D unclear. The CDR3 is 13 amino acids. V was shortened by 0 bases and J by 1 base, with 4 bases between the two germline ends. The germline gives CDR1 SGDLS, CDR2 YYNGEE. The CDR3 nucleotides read TGTGCCAGCAGCGTAGCCGGGAACACTGAAGCTTTCTTT. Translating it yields CASSVAGNTEAFF. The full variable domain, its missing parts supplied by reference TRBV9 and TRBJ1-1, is DSGVTQTPKHLITATGQRVTLRCSPRSGDLSVYWYQQSLDQGLQFLIQYYNGEERAKGNILERFSAQQFPDLHSELNLSSLELGDSALYFCASSVAGNTEAFFGQGTRLTVV.